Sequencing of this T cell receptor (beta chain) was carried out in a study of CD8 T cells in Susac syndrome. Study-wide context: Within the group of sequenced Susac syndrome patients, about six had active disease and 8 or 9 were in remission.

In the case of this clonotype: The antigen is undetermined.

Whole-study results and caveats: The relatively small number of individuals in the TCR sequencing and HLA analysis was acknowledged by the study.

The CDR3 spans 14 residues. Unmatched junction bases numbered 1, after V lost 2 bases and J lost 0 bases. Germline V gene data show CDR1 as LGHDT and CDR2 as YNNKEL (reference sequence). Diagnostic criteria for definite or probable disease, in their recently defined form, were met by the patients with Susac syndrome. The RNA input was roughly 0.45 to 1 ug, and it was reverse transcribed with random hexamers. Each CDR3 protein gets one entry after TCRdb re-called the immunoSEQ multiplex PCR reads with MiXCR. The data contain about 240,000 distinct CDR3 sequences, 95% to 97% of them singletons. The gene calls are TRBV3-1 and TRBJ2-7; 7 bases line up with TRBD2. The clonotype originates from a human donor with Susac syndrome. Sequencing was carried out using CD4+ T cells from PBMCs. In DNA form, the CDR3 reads TGTGCCAGCAGCCAACTAGCGGCCTCCTACGAGCAGTACTTC. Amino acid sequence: CASSQLAASYEQYF.